This TCR beta chain was sequenced in a study of early T cells in non-severe SARS-CoV-2 infection. Study-level background: Chains stayed unpaired after sequencing of bulk RNA from unsorted whole blood.

V gave up 4 bases and J gave up 6 bases, with 16 bases separating them. The germline V gene has CDR1 MDHEN and CDR2 SYDVKM. The CDR3 has 16 amino acids. The TCR library protocol was used to attach unique molecular identifiers. These identifiers were attached to individual cDNA molecules. TCRdb itself ran the 5' RACE reads through MiXCR, one entry per CDR3 protein. The sample records about 64,000 distinct CDR3 sequences, over 9.5% being singletons. This clonotype was detected a few times. Antigen specificity is unknown. Findings of the study overall: A preference for anti-spike CD8 responses marked VDJdb matching, which missed private and CD4 specificities.

The input for sequencing was whole blood, taken at baseline. The TCR comes from an adult who was a healthcare worker with PCR-confirmed SARS-CoV-2 infection or an uninfected control (not recorded which). The chain is built from TRBV28 and TRBJ1-6; a weak D match, TRBD1 (5 bases). CDR3 DNA: TGTGCCAGCAGTTCACCCCAACGGACACCTAATTCACCCCTCCACTTT. Protein sequence: CASSSPQRTPNSPLHF. Full variable domain (rest looked up from reference TRBV28 and TRBJ1-6): DVKVTQSSRYLVKRTGEKVFLECVQDMDHENMFWYRQDPGLGLRLIYFSYDVKMKEKGDIPEGYSVSREKKERFSLILESASTNQTSMYLCASSSPQRTPNSPLHFGNGTRLTVT.